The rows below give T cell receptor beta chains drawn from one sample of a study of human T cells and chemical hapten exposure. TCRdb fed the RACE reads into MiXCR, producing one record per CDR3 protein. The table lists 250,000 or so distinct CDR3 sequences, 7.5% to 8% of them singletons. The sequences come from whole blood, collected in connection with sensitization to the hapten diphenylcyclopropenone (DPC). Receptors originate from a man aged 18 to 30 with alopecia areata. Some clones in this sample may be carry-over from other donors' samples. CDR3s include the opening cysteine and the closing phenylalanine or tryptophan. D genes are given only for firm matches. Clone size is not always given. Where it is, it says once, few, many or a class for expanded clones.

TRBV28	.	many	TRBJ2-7	CASSLPSRGAYEQYF	TGTGCCAGCAGTTTACCCTCTCGGGGCGCTTACGAGCAGTACTTC
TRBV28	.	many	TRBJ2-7	CASSLSDSSSYEQYF	TGTGCCAGCAGTTTAAGCGACAGTAGCTCCTACGAGCAGTACTTC
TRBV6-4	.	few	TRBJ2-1	CASSESWEGDEQFF	TGTGCCAGCAGTGAAAGCTGGGAAGGAGATGAGCAGTTCTTC
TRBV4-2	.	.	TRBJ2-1	CASSQDRRDEQFF	TGTGCCAGCAGCCAAGATCGTAGGGATGAGCAGTTCTTC
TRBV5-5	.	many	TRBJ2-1	CATRQAAYNEQFF	TGTGCCACCCGACAGGCGGCCTACAATGAGCAGTTCTTC
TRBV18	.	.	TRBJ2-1	CASSLLHPTPDNEQFF	TGTGCCAGCTCACTACTACACCCTACCCCGGACAATGAGCAGTTCTTC
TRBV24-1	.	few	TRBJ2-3	CATSATGTVTDTQYF	TGTGCCACCAGTGCCACCGGGACGGTTACAGATACGCAGTATTTT
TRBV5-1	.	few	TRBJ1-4	CASSLEGGRFNEKLFF	TGCGCCAGCAGCTTGGAAGGAGGGCGCTTTAATGAAAAACTGTTTTTT
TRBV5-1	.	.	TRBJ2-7	CASSLGTMYEQYF	TGCGCCAGCAGCTTGGGGACAATGTACGAGCAGTACTTC
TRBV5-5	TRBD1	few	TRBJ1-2	CASALEGDRVVGYTF	TGTGCCAGCGCTCTAGAGGGGGACAGGGTCGTTGGCTACACCTTC